The 4 T cell receptor beta chains reported below all come from one sample, sequenced in a study of CD4+ T cells in melanoma. Generated by immunoSEQ multiplex PCR, the TCRdb table keeps only in-frame clones and is missing some. Of 15,000 to 20,000 clones listed, 81% are singletons. Sequencing was performed on cells from a culture (not recorded whether cultured in vitro). The receptors derive from a human donor with melanoma.

The chain is built from TRBV7-9 and TRBJ1-6, with D uncertain. The CDR3 contains 13 residues. The V end was cut by 5 bases, the J end by 8 bases, with 10 bases between. CDR1 and CDR2 from the germline V gene are SEHNR and FQNEAQ (reference sequence). In DNA form, the CDR3 reads TGTGCCAGCAGCGCCAGATGGGATTCACCCCTCCACTTT. Its protein is CASSARWDSPLHF.

The chain links TRBV7-9 to TRBJ1-1; no definite D call. Trimming cost V 5 bases and J 1 base, with 14 bases left between them. This CDR3 is 15 amino acids long. Germline V lookup: CDR1 SEHNR, CDR2 FQNEAQ (reference sequence). The CDR3 DNA sequence: TGTGCCAGCAGCCCAATAGGCCATACGAACACTGAAGCTTTCTTT. Protein sequence: CASSPIGHTNTEAFF.

The rearrangement links TRBV4-1 to TRBJ1-2, with TRBD1 matching over 7 bases. With 0 bases clipped from V and 7 bases from J, the junction kept 8 bases outside the gene matches. There are 15 residues in the CDR3. The germline V gene encodes CDR1 MGHRA and CDR2 YSYEKL. In DNA, the CDR3 is TGCGCCAGCAGCCAAGATCTCGGGACAGTCGGTGGCTACACCTTC. Its translation is CASSQDLGTVGGYTF.

This clone was detected once. The chain links TRBV5-1 to TRBJ1-3; D unclear. The V gene's germline CDR1 is SGHRS and CDR2 YFSETQ. Trimming took 1 base from V and 0 from J, leaving 8 bases between them. The CDR3 totals 15 residues. CDR3: CASSLSTFSGNTIYF. CDR3 bases: TGCGCCAGCAGCTTGAGCACCTTCTCTGGAAACACCATATATTTT.